Below, 16 T cell receptor beta chains from the same sample are listed, as sequenced in a study of blood T cell repertoires in COVID-19. TCRdb keeps only in-frame clones here, not all; method: immunoSEQ multiplex PCR. Here the sample spans about 46,000 clones, about 85% being singletons. Sequenced: PBMCs or T cells enriched from blood (not recorded which). These receptors were collected from a woman aged 45-59 years who had recovered from COVID-19.

J is TRBJ2-7 and V is TRBV4-2; 9 bases line up with TRBD2. The CDR3 is made up of 17 amino acids. Germline-derived CDR1 and CDR2 are LGHNA and YNFKEQ. The V gene end was trimmed by 1 base and the J gene end by 0 bases; junction bases not matched to a gene: 7. The CDR3 nucleotides read TGTGCCAGCAGCCAAGTAGCGGGGGCCGCGTTCTCCTACGAGCAGTACTTC. It codes for CASSQVAGAAFSYEQYF.

The chain couples TRBV7-2 to TRBJ2-5; TRBD1 matches at 8 bases. The germline V gene encodes CDR1 SGHTA and CDR2 FQGNSA. J lost 2 bases, V lost 5 bases, and 4 bases had no gene match. This CDR3 is 14 amino acids long. CDR3 loop: CASSRRGPQETQYF. The CDR3 DNA sequence: TGTGCCAGCAGCCGCAGGGGGCCTCAAGAGACCCAGTACTTC.

V and J are TRBV6-5 and TRBJ1-4; 8 positions match TRBD1. V gave up 6 bases and J gave up 2 bases; unmatched junction bases: 5. This CDR3 has 15 amino acids. Germline V lookup: CDR1 MNHEY, CDR2 SVGAGI. CDR3 nucleotide sequence: TGTGCCAGCAGGCAACAGGGGGGGACTAATGAAAAACTGTTTTTT. It yields the protein CASRQQGGTNEKLFF.

V usage is TRBV24-1 and J usage is TRBJ1-2; D uncertain. Germline values: CDR1 KGHDR, CDR2 SFDVKD. Between the trimmed V and J ends, which lost 6 bases and 5 bases, there was a span of 9 bases. The CDR3 contains 12 residues. Here the CDR3 DNA reads TGTGCCACCAGTCTCGCGGGGTATGGCTACACCTTC. This encodes CATSLAGYGYTF.

The chain joins TRBV6-5 to TRBJ2-7; D is unresolved. Germline lookup yields CDR1 MNHEY and CDR2 SVGAGI. The CDR3 length is 12 residues. V gave up 7 bases and J gave up 3 bases, with 10 bases separating them. In DNA form, the CDR3 reads TGTGCCAGCACCAACACGGGCTACGAGCAGTACTTC. This translates into CASTNTGYEQYF.

On this clone itself: Different DNA sequences within this sample yield the same CDR3. The chain combines TRBV19 with TRBJ1-5; tentative D call: TRBD1 (5 bases). The CDR3 runs to 16 residues. Germline V gives CDR1 LNHDA, CDR2 SQIVND (reference sequence). V lost 2 bases, J lost 0 bases, and 11 bases lay in between. CDR3 in DNA: TGTGCCAGTAGTATACAGGGAAGTTATAGCAATCAGCCCCAGCATTTT. Its translation: CASSIQGSYSNQPQHF.

The chain combines TRBV7-3 with TRBJ2-5; D might be TRBD2 (7 bases). Trimming cost V 5 bases and J 1 base, with 14 bases left between them. From germline, CDR1 is SGHTA and CDR2 FQGTGA. The CDR3 is made up of 15 amino acids. The CDR3 loop reads CASSAGGPPQETQYF. The DNA for the CDR3 is TGTGCCAGCAGCGCCGGGGGGCCCCCCCAAGAGACCCAGTACTTC. Combining the CDR3 with reference TRBV7-3 and TRBJ2-5 gives the whole variable domain GAGVSQTPSNKVTEKGKYVELRCDPISGHTALYWYRQSLGQGPEFLIYFQGTGAADDSGLPNDRFFAVRPEGSVSTLKIQRTERGDSAVYLCASSAGGPPQETQYFGPGTRLLVL.

V usage is TRBV28 and J usage is TRBJ1-1; D not resolved. Per the germline V gene, CDR1 is MDHEN and CDR2 is SYDVKM. This CDR3 has 13 amino acids. V lost 6 bases to trimming and J lost 6 bases, with 14 bases between them. The CDR3 is CASSPNKPPEAFF. CDR3 nucleotides: TGTGCCAGCAGCCCTAATAAACCGCCTGAAGCTTTCTTT.

This rearrangement joins TRBV3-1 (or the pseudogene TRBV3-2) to TRBJ2-7, with 7 bases aligning to TRBD1. Trimming at V came to 1 base and at J to 7 bases, leaving 7 bases not matched to a gene. The CDR3 is 14 amino acids. Per germline, CDR1 LGHDT and CDR2 YNNKEL (reference sequence). As DNA, the CDR3 is TGTGCCAGCAGCCAAGCCCGACAGGGCATGGAGCAGTACTTC. Encoded protein: CASSQARQGMEQYF.

This sequence joins TRBV10-1 and TRBJ1-6, with D unresolved. The ends were cut back, 3 bases at V and 9 bases at J, with 15 bases in the middle. Per the germline V gene, CDR1 is WNHNN and CDR2 is SYGVQD (reference sequence). This CDR3 contains 15 residues. For the CDR3, the DNA is TGCGCCAGCAGTGAAACAGCCACGGGAATTTCACCCCTCCACTTT. Its translation is CASSETATGISPLHF.

DNA for the CDR3: TGTGCCAGCAGTCCGGGACGGGAGAATGAGCAGTACTTC. As protein: CASSPGRENEQYF. J is TRBJ2-7 and V is TRBV28; perhaps TRBD2 as D (6 bases). Germline CDR1 MDHEN, CDR2 SYDVKM. The CDR3 has 13 residues. V was pared by 5 bases and J by 7 bases, with 15 bases between.

This clone was seen a handful of times. CDR3 protein: CASSEFRTGSYQPQHF. The CDR3 nucleotides read TGTGCCAGCAGTGAATTTCGGACAGGGTCCTATCAGCCCCAGCATTTT. The chain carries TRBV6-1 and TRBJ1-5; 8 nucleotides match TRBD1. The V gene's germline CDR1 is MNHNS and CDR2 SASEGT. The V segment lost 2 bases and the J segment 5 bases; nucleotides outside the gene matches: 8. The CDR3 is made up of 16 amino acids.

This chain connects TRBV28 to TRBJ1-1; perhaps TRBD1 as D (6 bases). Germline V lookup: CDR1 MDHEN, CDR2 SYDVKM. The CDR3 is made up of 15 amino acids. The germline V and J ends were trimmed by 4 bases and 3 bases, with 15 bases remaining between them. CDR3 amino acids: CASSSQGGGDTEAFF. For the CDR3, the DNA is TGTGCCAGCAGTTCCCAAGGGGGGGGCGACACTGAAGCTTTCTTT.

The chain uses TRBV24-1 and TRBJ2-1; 9 nucleotides align to TRBD1. CDR3 size: 16 residues. Germline V gene sequence: CDR1 KGHDR, CDR2 SFDVKD. V trimming: 4 bases; J trimming: 5 bases; junction bases outside the gene matches: 8. This chain's CDR3 is CATSDPGQGADNEQFF. As DNA, the CDR3 is TGTGCCACCAGTGACCCGGGACAGGGAGCTGACAATGAGCAGTTCTTC.

This clone showed up just a few times. The rearrangement links TRBV28 to TRBJ1-5; D may be TRBD1 (5 bases). The CDR3 totals 15 residues. Germline V CDR1 and CDR2: MDHEN, SYDVKM. The V and J ends lost 8 bases and 2 bases respectively, with 16 bases between them. CDR3 protein: CASRPAGRGNQPQHF. CDR3 bases: TGTGCCAGCCGACCCGCAGGGCGAGGCAATCAGCCCCAGCATTTT.

The CDR3 sequence is CASSLRLGTSGQETQYF. CDR3 nucleotides: TGCGCCAGCAGCCTTCGCCTGGGGACTAGCGGACAAGAGACCCAGTACTTC. The gene calls are TRBV4-1 and TRBJ2-5; 11 bases map to TRBD2. CDR1 is MGHRA, CDR2 YSYEKL, per germline. V shed 4 bases, J shed 2 bases, and the junction held 9 bases outside the gene matches. The CDR3 has 17 amino acids.